The 18 T cell receptor beta chains listed next were all sequenced from one sample in a study of blood T cell repertoires in COVID-19 (dated by TCRdb to 2018 to 2021). The library was built by means of the immunoSEQ multiplex PCR assay. This immuneACCESS table, as held by TCRdb, lists in-frame sequences with V and J called but not all clones. Of the missing ones, under half trace to an unresolved V gene in checked studies; the others have no known cause. The sample yields 100,000 to 150,000 clones; more than 70% were counted once. The ten most abundant clones make up 12% of the sample. The sequenced sample was peripheral blood. The receptors come from a woman aged 25 to 39 who had recovered from COVID-19.

V and J are TRBV3-1 (or the pseudogene TRBV3-2) and TRBJ1-4, with D unclear. Trimming removed 4 bases at V and 8 bases at J, with 5 bases between. The CDR3 length is 11 residues. In germline, CDR1 is LGHDT, CDR2 YNNKEL (reference sequence). CDR3 loop: CASSLREKLFF. The CDR3 nucleotides read TGTGCCAGCAGCCTACGGGAAAAACTGTTTTTT.

The chain carries TRBV7-8 and TRBJ2-1; the match to TRBD2 covers 7 bases. With V trimmed by 7 bases and J by 0 bases, 9 bases remained unmatched. This CDR3 contains 16 residues. Germline V lookup: CDR1 SGHVS, CDR2 FQNEAQ. In DNA form, the CDR3 reads TGTGCCAGCATCAGTGGCGGCGGGAGCTCCTACAATGAGCAGTTCTTC. It codes for CASISGGGSSYNEQFF.

The rearrangement links TRBV11-2 to TRBJ2-7; weak D call: TRBD1 (5 bases). V lost 6 bases and J lost 5, with 11 bases in between. The CDR3 spans 12 residues. The germline gives CDR1 SGHAT, CDR2 FQNNGV. The CDR3 is CASSLQGNEQYF. DNA of the CDR3: TGTGCCAGCAGTCTCCAGGGAAACGAGCAGTACTTC.

The chain recombines TRBV6-1 with TRBJ1-5; D possibly corresponds to TRBD1 (5 bases). Germline-derived CDR1 and CDR2 are MNHNS and SASEGT. This CDR3 is built from 13 residues. The V and J ends lost 0 bases and 9 bases respectively, with 9 bases between them. For the CDR3, the DNA is TGTGCCAGCAGTGAAGCGGGGGGACGGCCCCAGCATTTT. Amino acid sequence: CASSEAGGRPQHF.

The V gene is TRBV9, the J gene TRBJ2-1, with D perhaps matching TRBD2 (5 bases). The germline CDR1 and CDR2 sequences are SGDLS and YYNGEE. The germline V and J ends were trimmed by 3 bases and 0 bases, with 19 bases remaining between them. The CDR3 consists of 18 residues. Written as DNA, the CDR3 is TGTGCCAGCAGCGCCCCATTCATGGCGGGCCCCTCCTACAATGAGCAGTTCTTC. It codes for CASSAPFMAGPSYNEQFF.

This clone turned up a few times. The gene calls are TRBV7-3 and TRBJ2-1; D not resolved. V was cut by 5 bases and J by 4 bases, with 9 bases left in between. This CDR3 is 13 amino acids long. Germline-derived CDR1 and CDR2 are SGHTA and FQGTGA. The DNA of the CDR3 is TGTGCCAGCAGCCCTACGGGTTACAATGAGCAGTTCTTC. It is translated as CASSPTGYNEQFF.

The chain combines TRBV3-1 (or the pseudogene TRBV3-2) with TRBJ2-5, with unresolved D. The CDR3 loop spans 11 amino acids. Germline assignment: CDR1 LGHDT and CDR2 YNNKEL (reference sequence). Deletions cut 6 bases from V and 3 bases from J, with 5 bases between. The CDR3 sequence: CASRIKETQYF. The CDR3 DNA sequence: TGTGCCAGCAGAATCAAAGAGACCCAGTACTTC.

V usage is TRBV5-8 and J usage is TRBJ1-2; a possible D gene is TRBD1 (5 bases). This CDR3 spans 16 amino acids. V was trimmed by 4 bases and J by 0 bases, leaving 16 bases between them. Germline CDR1 and CDR2: SGHTS and YDEGEE. The CDR3 DNA reads as TGTGCCAGCAGCCTGGAGTCGGGCAGGGCTAACTATGGCTACACCTTC. Translating gives CASSLESGRANYGYTF. Full variable domain (remainder filled in from reference TRBV5-8 and TRBJ1-2): EAGVTQSPTHLIKTRGQQATLRCSPISGHTSVYWYQQALGLGLQFLLWYDEGEERNRGNFPPRFSGRQFPNYSSELNVNALELEDSALYLCASSLESGRANYGYTFGSGTRLTVV.

V gene TRBV4-1 combines with J gene TRBJ2-2, with D perhaps matching TRBD2 (5 bases). V was clipped by 1 base and J by 3 bases, with 15 bases between them. This CDR3 has 17 residues. The germline V gene has CDR1 MGHRA and CDR2 YSYEKL. The CDR3 nucleotides are TGCGCCAGCAGCCAAGCGCCGCCCGCGGGCGACACCGGGGAGCTGTTTTTT. It codes for CASSQAPPAGDTGELFF.

This clone showed up just once. The CDR3 region has the DNA TGTGCCACCAGCAGACCTGGACTAGCGGGGGGGGTCGATGAGCAGTTCTTC. Translating gives CATSRPGLAGGVDEQFF. The rearrangement uses TRBV15 and TRBJ2-1; 15 nucleotides match TRBD2. Losses at the gene ends were 2 bases for V and 8 bases for J; bases not matched to a gene: 7. The V gene's germline CDR1 is LNHNV and CDR2 YYDKDF (reference sequence). The CDR3 consists of 17 residues.

The chain links TRBV6-5 to TRBJ2-6; D remains ambiguous. V was clipped by 8 bases and J by 0 bases, with 8 bases between them. The CDR3 is made up of 14 amino acids. Looked up from germline, CDR1 is MNHEY and CDR2 is SVGAGI. The CDR3 reads CASRVGSGANVLTF. DNA for the CDR3: TGTGCCAGCCGGGTCGGCTCTGGGGCCAACGTCCTGACTTTC.

The gene calls are TRBV25-1 and TRBJ1-6; D may be TRBD1 (6 bases). Germline assignment: CDR1 MGHDK and CDR2 SYGVNS. The CDR3 has 18 amino acids. V was cut by 3 bases and J by 4 bases, with 19 bases left in between. The CDR3 bases are TGTGCCAGCAGTGACTCAAGCAGGGGCCAGGCTTATAATTCACCCCTCCACTTT. The encoded protein is CASSDSSRGQAYNSPLHF.

The rearrangement joins TRBV13 to TRBJ2-1; 13 bases fit TRBD2. The germline CDR1 and CDR2 sequences are PRHDT and FYEKMQ (reference sequence). With V trimmed by 6 bases and J by 6 bases, 20 bases remained unmatched. The CDR3 covers 20 residues. CDR3 in DNA: TGTGCCAGCAGTTTATCCCGGACTAGCGGGGGCCCAAGGTCCGCCAATGAGCAGTTCTTC. It yields the protein CASSLSRTSGGPRSANEQFF.

J is TRBJ2-1 and V is TRBV5-1; TRBD2 agrees at 11 bases. With 4 bases clipped from V and 8 bases from J, the junction kept 14 bases outside the gene matches. The CDR3 contains 17 residues. CDR1 and CDR2 from the germline V gene are SGHRS and YFSETQ. Here the CDR3 reads CASSPGLAGGFLDEQFF. DNA for the CDR3: TGCGCCAGCAGCCCAGGTTTAGCGGGAGGGTTTTTGGATGAGCAGTTCTTC.

This chain joins TRBV7-8 and TRBJ1-3, with D possibly being TRBD1 (5 bases). The CDR3 runs 16 residues. V gave up 5 bases and J gave up 3 bases, with 17 bases separating them. CDR1 SGHVS and CDR2 FQNEAQ come from the germline V gene. CDR3 sequence (DNA): TGTGCCAGCAGCGAGGGACTCCTCGGGAGTGGAAACACCATATATTTT. The encoded protein is CASSEGLLGSGNTIYF.

The genes are TRBV5-1 and TRBJ2-2; 8 bases map to TRBD1. The V and J ends lost 7 bases and 0 bases, in that order; junction bases with no gene match: 5. CDR1 is SGHRS and CDR2 is YFSETQ in the germline V gene. The CDR3 loop spans 15 amino acids. CDR3 amino acids: CASSWDRSNTGELFF. As DNA, the CDR3 is TGCGCCAGCTCCTGGGACAGGTCGAACACCGGGGAGCTGTTTTTT.

The rearrangement links TRBV12-5 to TRBJ2-7; TRBD2 is a possible D gene (6 bases). Per the germline V gene, CDR1 is LGHNT and CDR2 is FRNRAP. The V gene lost 4 bases and the J gene lost 5 bases, with 18 bases spanning the gap. This CDR3 has 15 residues. In DNA, the CDR3 is TGTGCTAGTGGTTCCCGCGGGGATCGCGCCCACGAGCAGTACTTC. It translates to CASGSRGDRAHEQYF.

This chain connects TRBV30 to TRBJ1-2; 7 bases are a match to TRBD1. The CDR3 totals 14 residues. The junction had 8 bases not matched to a gene; V was cut back by 2 bases and J by 5 bases. Germline V lookup: CDR1 GTSNPN, CDR2 SVGIG (reference sequence). Written as DNA, the CDR3 is TGTGCCTGGAGTACGGACAGGCGTAATTATGGCTACACCTTC. Protein: CAWSTDRRNYGYTF.